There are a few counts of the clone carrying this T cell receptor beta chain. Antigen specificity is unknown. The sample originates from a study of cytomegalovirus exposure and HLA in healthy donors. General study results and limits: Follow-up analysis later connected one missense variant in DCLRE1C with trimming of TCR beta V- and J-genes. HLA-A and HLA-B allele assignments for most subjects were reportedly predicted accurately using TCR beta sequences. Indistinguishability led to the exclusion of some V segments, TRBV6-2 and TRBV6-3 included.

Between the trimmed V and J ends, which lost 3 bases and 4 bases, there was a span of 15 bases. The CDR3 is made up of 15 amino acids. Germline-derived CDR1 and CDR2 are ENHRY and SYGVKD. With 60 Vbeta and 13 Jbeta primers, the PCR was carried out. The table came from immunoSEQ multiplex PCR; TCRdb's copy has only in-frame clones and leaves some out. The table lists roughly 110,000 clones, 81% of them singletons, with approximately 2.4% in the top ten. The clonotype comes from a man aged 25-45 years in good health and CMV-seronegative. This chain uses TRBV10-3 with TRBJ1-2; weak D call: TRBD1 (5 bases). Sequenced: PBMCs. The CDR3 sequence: CAISDGDRWGYGYTF. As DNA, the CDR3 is TGTGCCATCAGTGACGGAGACAGATGGGGCTATGGCTACACCTTC.